Sequencing of this T cell receptor beta chain was carried out in a study of beta chain features in type 1 diabetes. Remarks on this clone: Its antigen is currently unknown.

Study observations and caveats: Moderate but significant shortening of TCRB CDR3s was recorded in all four CD4+ subsets from Type 1 diabetes patients.

Every bit of the isolated RNA underwent reverse transcription, so sequencing read expressed TCRB transcripts. Only in-frame clones appear in the TCRdb table, and some are missing; sequencing was by immunoSEQ multiplex PCR. The sample lists over 20,000 clones, approximately 57% seen once, with 0.35% to 0.4% in the top ten. Sequencing input: stem cell memory CD4+ T cells from blood. The receptor was derived from a man younger than 35 with type 1 diabetes.

Here the CDR3 DNA reads TGCGCCAGCAGCCAGACTGAGGGGGCCAACGTCCTGACTTTC. Residues: CASSQTEGANVLTF. This chain joins TRBV4-3 and TRBJ2-6; D not certain. Trimming took off 3 bases at V and 4 bases at J, with 7 bases between the two ends. CDR1 is LGHNA, CDR2 YSLEER, per germline. The CDR3 length is 14 residues.